The clone carrying this T cell receptor beta chain was counted a few times. The antigen is undetermined. The sample is drawn from a study of vaccination and CD4 T cells after COVID-19. Overall study: Two Hispanic individuals were among six male and four female convalescent patients.

Sequenced with the Oncomine TCR Beta short-read assay was DNA taken from cultured CD4+ T cells. TCRdb called the PCR reads again in MiXCR, with one record for every CDR3 protein. The table lists about 11,000 distinct CDR3 sequences, about 54% of them singletons. Per the germline V gene, CDR1 is LNHNV and CDR2 is YYDKDF (reference sequence). CDR3 length: 16 amino acids. V lost 3 bases, J lost 0 bases, and 9 bases lay in between. As to treatment: approximately nine-day PBMC culture with coronavirus spike peptide pools or control peptides (ViraFEST assay). Sequenced input: CD4+ T cells from blood, cultured in vitro. The J gene is TRBJ2-6, the V gene TRBV15, with D uncertain. The receptor was isolated from a human donor who had recovered from COVID-19. The CDR3 region has the DNA TGTGCCACCAGCAGTGCAGCCGGCTCTGGGGCCAACGTCCTGACTTTC. Encoded protein: CATSSAAGSGANVLTF.